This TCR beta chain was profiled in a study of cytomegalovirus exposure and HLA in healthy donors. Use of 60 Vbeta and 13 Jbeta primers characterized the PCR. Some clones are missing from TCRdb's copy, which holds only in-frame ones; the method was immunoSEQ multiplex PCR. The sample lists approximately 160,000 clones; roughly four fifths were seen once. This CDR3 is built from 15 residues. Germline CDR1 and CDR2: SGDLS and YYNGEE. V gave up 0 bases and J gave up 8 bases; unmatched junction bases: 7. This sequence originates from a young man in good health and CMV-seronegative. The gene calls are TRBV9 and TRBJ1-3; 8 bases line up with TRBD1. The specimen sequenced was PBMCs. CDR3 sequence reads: CASSVAGTGTDTIYF. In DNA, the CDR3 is TGTGCCAGCAGCGTAGCGGGGACAGGAACGGACACCATATATTTT.